These 20 T cell receptor beta chains were all obtained from the same sample, sequenced in a study of shared clonotypes between healthy human individuals. Here immunoSEQ multiplex PCR was the method, and the copy in TCRdb shows in-frame clones only, minus some. Of roughly 500,000 clones listed, 90% to 96% were seen once; the top ten hold 0.06%. Input material: naive CD4+ T cells sorted from blood. The subset here: CD45RA+ positively selected. These receptors originate from a woman between 25 and 40 years old in good health.

In its sample, this clone was seen once. The gene calls are TRBV6-1 and TRBJ2-7; 9 bases are a match to TRBD1. After removal of 6 bases from V and 4 bases from J, the junction contained 10 bases not matched to a gene. The germline V gene encodes CDR1 MNHNS and CDR2 SASEGT. This CDR3 spans 15 amino acids. CDR3 protein: CASSFRQGDTYEQYF. In DNA form, the CDR3 reads TGTGCCAGCAGCTTTCGACAGGGGGACACTTACGAGCAGTACTTC.

The chain employs TRBV11-3 and TRBJ2-1, with 12 nucleotides matching TRBD1. Losses at the gene ends were 5 bases for V and 6 bases for J; bases not matched to a gene: 8. CDR1 and CDR2 from the germline V gene are SGHNT and YENEEA. The CDR3 length is 16 residues. The CDR3 loop reads CASSQRGQGATNEQFF. The CDR3 DNA is TGTGCCAGCAGCCAAAGGGGACAGGGGGCGACCAATGAGCAGTTCTTC.

CDR3 bases: TGTGCCAGCAGTTTATTCTCCAAGGGCATGAGAAACACCATATATTTT. This codes for CASSLFSKGMRNTIYF. This chain connects TRBV28 to TRBJ1-3; no reliable D call. V was shortened by 1 base and J by 5 bases, with 15 bases between the two germline ends. Germline CDR1 and CDR2: MDHEN and SYDVKM. The CDR3 is 16 amino acids.

This sequence joins TRBV27 and TRBJ2-7; the D gene is possibly TRBD1 (5 bases). V dropped 7 bases and J dropped 3 bases, with 19 bases sitting between them. Germline V gene sequence: CDR1 MNHEY, CDR2 SMNVEV (reference sequence). The CDR3 covers 15 residues. The CDR3 DNA is TGTGCCAGCATGCAAAGGGGATCCGGAAACTACGAGCAGTACTTC. Translated, it gives CASMQRGSGNYEQYF.

The chain joins TRBV21-1 to TRBJ2-7; no check of the table's D call, TRBD2, against the DNA was made. TRBV21-1 is recorded as a pseudogene. This CDR3 is 17 amino acids long. This CDR3 reads CASSKDHRAHHCYEQYF. The DNA of the CDR3 is TGTGCCAGCAGCAAAGATCATCGCGCCCACCATTGCTACGAGCAGTACTTC.

The V and J genes are TRBV6-1 and TRBJ2-7; D unresolved. Trimming cost V 1 base and J 3 bases, with 13 bases left between them. Per the germline V gene, CDR1 is MNHNS and CDR2 is SASEGT. The CDR3 has 15 residues. CDR3 loop: CASSEVPGQVYEQYF. In DNA form, the CDR3 reads TGTGCCAGCAGTGAAGTCCCGGGCCAGGTCTACGAGCAGTACTTC.

This chain links TRBV19 with TRBJ2-7; 7 bases line up with TRBD1. CDR3 length: 15 amino acids. V lost 6 bases to trimming and J lost 3 bases; unmatched junction nucleotides: 11. Germline loops: CDR1 LNHDA, CDR2 SQIVND (reference sequence). CDR3 coding DNA: TGTGCCAGTAGCCCAACCGGGACAGTGGGCTACGAGCAGTACTTC. It codes for CASSPTGTVGYEQYF.

V and J are TRBV5-1 and TRBJ2-1; 8 bases are shared with TRBD2. This CDR3 is built from 19 residues. The V and J ends lost 1 base and 9 bases, in that order; junction bases with no gene match: 21. Germline-derived CDR1 and CDR2 are SGHRS and YFSETQ. CDR3 coding DNA: TGCGCCAGCAGCTTGTTTTCGCAGGAAAGCGGGAGAGCCCTTGGTGAGCAGTTCTTC. Amino acid sequence: CASSLFSQESGRALGEQFF. Supplemented by reference TRBV5-1 and TRBJ2-1, the full variable domain reads KAGVTQTPRYLIKTRGQQVTLSCSPISGHRSVSWYQQTPGQGLQFLFEYFSETQRNKGNFPGRFSGRQFSNSRSEMNVSTLELGDSALYLCASSLFSQESGRALGEQFFGPGTRLTVL.

This clone was counted once. The CDR3 spells CASRSPLGQGESQDTQYF. The CDR3 DNA is TGTGCAAGTCGCTCCCCCCTCGGGCAGGGTGAAAGTCAAGATACGCAGTATTTT. The V call is TRBV12-2, the J call TRBJ2-3; the listed D gene, TRBD1, was not tested against the DNA. TRBV12-2 is classified as a pseudogene. CDR3 length: 18 amino acids.

The genes are TRBV7-3 and TRBJ1-1, with D possibly matching TRBD1 (6 bases). This CDR3 region has 15 residues. Germline values: CDR1 SGHTA, CDR2 FQGTGA. V was clipped by 1 base and J by 1 base, with 10 bases between them. The CDR3 loop reads CASSLKAGANTEAFF. Written as DNA, the CDR3 is TGTGCCAGCAGCTTAAAGGCAGGGGCGAACACTGAAGCTTTCTTT.

The V and J genes are TRBV19 and TRBJ2-4, with a tentative D call TRBD1 (6 bases). The CDR3 loop spans 17 amino acids. V dropped 4 bases and J dropped 0 bases, with 16 bases sitting between them. The germline V gene encodes CDR1 LNHDA and CDR2 SQIVND (reference sequence). CDR3 region: CASSTGTPRLAKNIQYF. The CDR3 nucleotides read TGTGCCAGTAGTACAGGGACACCCCGTCTAGCCAAAAACATTCAGTACTTC.

This chain links TRBV7-3 with TRBJ2-6, with a weak D call TRBD1 (6 bases). Germline CDR1 is SGHTA and CDR2 is FQGTGA. The CDR3 consists of 16 residues. Between the trimmed V and J ends, which lost 4 bases and 1 base, there was a span of 11 bases. CDR3 loop: CASSSYRGSGANVLTF. As DNA, the CDR3 is TGTGCCAGCAGCTCCTATAGGGGGTCTGGGGCCAACGTCCTGACTTTC.

J is TRBJ2-7 and V is TRBV2; D uncertain. Germline V CDR1 and CDR2: SNHLY, FYNNEI. The length of the CDR3 is 13 residues. Between the trimmed V and J ends, which lost 6 bases and 6 bases, there was a span of 15 bases. The CDR3 protein is CASRDDLIFEQYF. The CDR3, as DNA: TGTGCCAGCAGAGATGACCTGATATTCGAGCAGTACTTC.

The rearrangement uses TRBV14 and TRBJ2-5; D remains unclear. Germline loops: CDR1 SGHDN, CDR2 FVKESK. V shed 2 bases and J shed 3 bases, with 19 bases lying between them. The CDR3 has 17 residues. This chain's CDR3 is CASSQNPQSRPKETQYF. Written as DNA, the CDR3 is TGTGCCAGCAGCCAAAATCCTCAATCAAGACCCAAAGAGACCCAGTACTTC.

The chain links TRBV28 to TRBJ2-7; D might be TRBD2 (6 bases). Germline CDR1 MDHEN, CDR2 SYDVKM. The CDR3 extends over 17 amino acids. V lost 1 base and J lost 7, with 23 bases in between. The CDR3 DNA reads TGTGCCAGCAGTTTATCAGGGACTGTTCTAATCGGAGGGGAGCAGTACTTC. Encoded protein: CASSLSGTVLIGGEQYF.

This clone has a single count. This chain connects TRBV6-5 to TRBJ1-2, with D perhaps matching TRBD1 (6 bases). V was trimmed by 2 bases and J by 8 bases, leaving 12 bases between them. The CDR3 sequence is 13 residues long. Germline assignment: CDR1 MNHEY and CDR2 SVGAGI. The CDR3 here is CASSYNRVGGYTF. DNA for the CDR3: TGTGCCAGCAGTTACAACAGGGTAGGAGGCTACACCTTC.

The rearrangement joins TRBV28 to TRBJ2-2; 8 bases align to TRBD2. Germline lookup yields CDR1 MDHEN and CDR2 SYDVKM. This CDR3 is built from 15 residues. V lost 6 bases to trimming and J lost 7 bases; unmatched junction nucleotides: 10. The CDR3 DNA reads as TGTGCCAGCAGCCCCGCGGGGGGCAGAGTCGGGGAGCTGTTTTTT. Protein product: CASSPAGGRVGELFF.

The rearrangement joins TRBV7-2 to TRBJ2-5; 10 bases fit TRBD2. This CDR3 contains 15 residues. CDR1 and CDR2 from the germline V gene are SGHTA and FQGNSA. V gave up 5 bases and J gave up 4 bases; unmatched junction bases: 7. The CDR3 protein is CASSVTSGKLETQYF. CDR3 sequence (DNA): TGTGCCAGCAGCGTAACTAGCGGGAAGTTAGAGACCCAGTACTTC.

CDR3 nucleotide sequence: TGTGCCAGCAGACCCAGGGGAAATCAGCCCCAGCATTTT. This codes for CASRPRGNQPQHF. The rearrangement uses TRBV2 and TRBJ1-5; TRBD1 is a possible D gene (6 bases). In germline, CDR1 is SNHLY, CDR2 FYNNEI. Trimming removed 6 bases from V and 4 bases from J, with 10 bases in between. The CDR3 spans 13 residues.

This chain joins TRBV5-1 and TRBJ2-7, with 10 bases that match TRBD2. The CDR3 loop spans 15 amino acids. In germline, CDR1 is SGHRS, CDR2 YFSETQ. V shed 4 bases, J shed 4 bases, and the junction held 8 bases outside the gene matches. The CDR3 spells CASSPLAGAGYEQYF. The CDR3 nucleotides read TGCGCCAGCAGCCCCCTAGCGGGAGCAGGATACGAGCAGTACTTC.